The present TCR beta chain was sequenced within a study of T-cell reconstitution after alpha-beta-depleted transplantation in children. Preparation of the TCRbeta library was carried out with unique molecular identifiers. TCRdb re-called the PCR reads through MiXCR, storing one row per CDR3 protein. The table has roughly 200,000 distinct CDR3 sequences, around 7% seen once. The junction had 10 bases not matched to a gene; V was cut back by 6 bases and J by 3 bases. The CDR3 totals 15 residues. The sample consisted of PBMCs from the stem cell graft donor, taken from the stem cell graft. This chain uses TRBV12-3 or TRBV12-4 with TRBJ2-5; 7 nucleotides align to TRBD1. The sequence was collected from a human donor who donated a stem cell graft to a child with Wiskott-Aldrich syndrome. CDR3 nucleotides: TGTGCCAGCAGCTTTCAAGGGGGCTCGGAAGAGACCCAGTACTTC. This sequence encodes CASSFQGGSEETQYF.